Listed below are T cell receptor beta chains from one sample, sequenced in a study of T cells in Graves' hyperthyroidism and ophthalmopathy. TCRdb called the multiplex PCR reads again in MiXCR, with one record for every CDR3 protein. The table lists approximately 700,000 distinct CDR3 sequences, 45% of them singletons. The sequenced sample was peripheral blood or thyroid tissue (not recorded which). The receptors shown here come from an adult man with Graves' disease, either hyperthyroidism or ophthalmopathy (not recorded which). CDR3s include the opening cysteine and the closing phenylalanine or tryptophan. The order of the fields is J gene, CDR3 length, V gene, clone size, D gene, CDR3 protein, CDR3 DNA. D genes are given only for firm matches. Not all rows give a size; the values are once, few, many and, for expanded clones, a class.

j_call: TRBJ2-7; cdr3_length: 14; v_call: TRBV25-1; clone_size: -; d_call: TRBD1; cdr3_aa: CASSATGAAYEQYF; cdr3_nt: TGTGCCAGCAGTGCGACAGGGGCAGCCTACGAGCAGTACTTC
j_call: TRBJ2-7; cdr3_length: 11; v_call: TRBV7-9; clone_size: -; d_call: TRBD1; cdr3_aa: CASSPRTGAYF; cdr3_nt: TGTGCCAGCAGCCCGCGGACAGGGGCGTACTTC
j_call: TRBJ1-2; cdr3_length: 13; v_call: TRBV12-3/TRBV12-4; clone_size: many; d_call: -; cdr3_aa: CASRGTENYGYTF; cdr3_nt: TGTGCCAGCAGGGGGACCGAAAACTATGGCTACACCTTC
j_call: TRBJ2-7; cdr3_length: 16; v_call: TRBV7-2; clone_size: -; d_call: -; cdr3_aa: CASSLGSSRNEYEQYF; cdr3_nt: TGTGCCAGCAGCTTAGGATCTAGCAGGAACGAGTACGAGCAGTACTTC
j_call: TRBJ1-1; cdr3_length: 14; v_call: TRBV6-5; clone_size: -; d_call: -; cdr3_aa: CASSPTRRGTEAFF; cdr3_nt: TGTGCCAGCAGCCCGACTAGAAGGGGGACTGAAGCTTTCTTT
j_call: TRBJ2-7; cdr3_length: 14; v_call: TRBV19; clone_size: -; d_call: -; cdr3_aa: CASSISNRVGEQYF; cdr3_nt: TGTGCCAGTAGTATATCTAACAGGGTGGGCGAGCAGTACTTC
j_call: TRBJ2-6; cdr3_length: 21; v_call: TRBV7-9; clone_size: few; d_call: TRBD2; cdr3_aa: CASIPFNFGFTSESGANVLTF; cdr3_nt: TGTGCCAGCATACCCTTTAATTTCGGGTTCACTAGCGAATCCGGGGCCAACGTCCTGACTTTC
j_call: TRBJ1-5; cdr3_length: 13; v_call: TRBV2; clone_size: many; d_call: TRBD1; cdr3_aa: CASTGQGNQPQHF; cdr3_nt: TGTGCCAGCACCGGACAGGGCAATCAGCCCCAGCATTTT
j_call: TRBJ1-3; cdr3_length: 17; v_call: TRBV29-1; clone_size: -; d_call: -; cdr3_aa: CSVDGSSQGRSGNTIYF; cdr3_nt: TGCAGCGTTGACGGTAGCTCCCAGGGCAGGTCTGGAAACACCATATATTTT
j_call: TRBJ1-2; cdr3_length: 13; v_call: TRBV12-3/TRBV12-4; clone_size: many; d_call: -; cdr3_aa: CASSFRDGLGYTF; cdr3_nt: TGTGCCAGCAGTTTTAGGGACGGATTGGGCTACACCTTC
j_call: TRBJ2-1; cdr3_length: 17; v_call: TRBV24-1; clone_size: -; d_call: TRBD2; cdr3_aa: CATSDFRGLAGGNEQFF; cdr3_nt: TGTGCCACCAGTGATTTTAGGGGACTAGCGGGTGGGAATGAGCAGTTCTTC
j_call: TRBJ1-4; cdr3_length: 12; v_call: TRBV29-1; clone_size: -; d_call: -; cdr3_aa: CSVIGDGEKLFF; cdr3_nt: TGCAGCGTGATAGGGGACGGAGAAAAACTGTTTTTT
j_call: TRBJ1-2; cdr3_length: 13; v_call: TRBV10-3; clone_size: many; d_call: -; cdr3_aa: CAISEAGFEGYTF; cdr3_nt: TGTGCCATCAGTGAGGCAGGGTTCGAGGGCTACACCTTC
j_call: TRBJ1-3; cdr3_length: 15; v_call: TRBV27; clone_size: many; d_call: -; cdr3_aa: CASSLSRATGNTIYF; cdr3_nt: TGTGCCAGCAGTTTGAGCAGGGCCACTGGAAACACCATATATTTT
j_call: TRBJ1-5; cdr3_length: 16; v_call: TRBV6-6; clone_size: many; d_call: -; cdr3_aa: CASSYASRIGNQPQHF; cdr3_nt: TGTGCCAGCAGTTATGCCTCGAGGATCGGCAATCAGCCCCAGCATTTT
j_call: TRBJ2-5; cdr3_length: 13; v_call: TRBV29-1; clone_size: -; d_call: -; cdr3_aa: CSVGGLGNQPQYF; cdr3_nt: TGCAGCGTTGGGGGGTTGGGCAATCAGCCCCAGTACTTC
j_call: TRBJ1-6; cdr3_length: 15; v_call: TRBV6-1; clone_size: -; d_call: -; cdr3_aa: CASSEVGGVDSPLHF; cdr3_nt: TGTGCCAGCAGTGAAGTCGGGGGTGTTGATTCACCCCTCCACTTT
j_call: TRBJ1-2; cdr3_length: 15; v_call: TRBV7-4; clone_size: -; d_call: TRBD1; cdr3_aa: CASSQDLQGAGGYTF; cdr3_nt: TGCGCCAGCAGCCAAGATCTTCAGGGGGCGGGCGGCTACACCTTC
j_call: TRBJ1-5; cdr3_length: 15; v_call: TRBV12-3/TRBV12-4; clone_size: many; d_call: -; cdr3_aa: CASSLSDGASQPQHF; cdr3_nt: TGTGCCAGCAGTTTGAGCGATGGGGCAAGTCAGCCCCAGCATTTT
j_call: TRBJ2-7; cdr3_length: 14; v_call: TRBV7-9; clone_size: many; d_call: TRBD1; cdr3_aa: CASSNPGQGGEQYF; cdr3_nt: TGTGCCAGCAGCAACCCGGGACAGGGAGGGGAGCAGTACTTC
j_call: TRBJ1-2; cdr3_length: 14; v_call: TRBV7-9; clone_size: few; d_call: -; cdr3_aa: CASSPREGGYGYTF; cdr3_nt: TGTGCCAGCAGCCCCCGTGAGGGTGGGTATGGCTACACCTTC